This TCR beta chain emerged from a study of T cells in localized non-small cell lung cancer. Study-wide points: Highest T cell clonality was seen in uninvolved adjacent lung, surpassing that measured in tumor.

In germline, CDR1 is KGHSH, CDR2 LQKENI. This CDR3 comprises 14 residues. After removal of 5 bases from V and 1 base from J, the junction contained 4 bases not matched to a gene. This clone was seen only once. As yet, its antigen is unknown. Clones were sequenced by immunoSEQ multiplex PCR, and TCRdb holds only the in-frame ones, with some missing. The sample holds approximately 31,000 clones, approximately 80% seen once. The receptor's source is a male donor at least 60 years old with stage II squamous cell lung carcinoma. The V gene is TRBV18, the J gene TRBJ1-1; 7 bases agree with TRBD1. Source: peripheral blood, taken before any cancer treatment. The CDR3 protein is CASSATGANTEAFF. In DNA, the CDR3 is TGTGCCAGCTCAGCTACAGGGGCGAACACTGAAGCTTTCTTT.